This TCR beta chain was sequenced in a study of T cells in localized non-small cell lung cancer. CDR3 size: 15 residues. CDR1 LNHDA and CDR2 SQIVND come from the germline V gene (reference sequence). J gave up 5 bases and V 3 bases, and 4 bases lay outside the gene matches. Only in-frame clones appear in the TCRdb table, and some are missing; sequencing was by immunoSEQ multiplex PCR. The sample holds 50,000 to 75,000 clones, about 90% seen once. The chain employs TRBV19 and TRBJ2-1; 10 bases are a match to TRBD2. Sequenced material: peripheral blood, taken before any cancer treatment. The receptor was isolated from a man aged 40 to 69 with stage I squamous cell lung carcinoma. CDR3 in amino acids: CASSISSGRHNEQFF. The CDR3 bases are TGTGCCAGTAGTATCTCTAGCGGGAGACACAATGAGCAGTTCTTC.